One sample yielded the 10 T cell receptor beta chains listed below, sequenced in a study of blood T cell repertoires in COVID-19. The data were produced by immunoSEQ multiplex PCR, yet TCRdb's version contains in-frame clones alone and is incomplete. Of tens of thousands of clones in the sample, 65% to 80% were seen once. Material for sequencing was peripheral blood. These receptors were taken from a human donor in a cohort sampled during active COVID-19.

This chain links TRBV7-2 with TRBJ1-5, with 11 bases fitting TRBD1. The CDR3 totals 18 residues. With V trimmed by 1 base and J by 2 bases, 7 bases remained unmatched. CDR1 and CDR2 (germline): SGHTA, FQGNSA. The CDR3 sequence: CASSLGGQGVLGNQPQHF. CDR3 DNA sequence: TGTGCCAGCAGCTTAGGGGGACAGGGGGTTTTGGGCAATCAGCCCCAGCATTTT.

This clone has just a few counts. The chain links TRBV6-6 to TRBJ2-1; 15 nucleotides match TRBD2. J was trimmed by 2 bases and V by 6 bases; bases with no gene match: 2. Looked up from germline, CDR1 is MNHNY and CDR2 is SVGAGI (reference sequence). The CDR3 extends over 16 amino acids. CDR3 sequence reads: CASSRTSGGAYNEQFF. Written as DNA, the CDR3 is TGTGCCAGCAGCCGGACTAGCGGGGGGGCCTACAATGAGCAGTTCTTC.

This sequence joins TRBV9 and TRBJ2-5; 9 nucleotides match TRBD1. J gave up 6 bases and V 4 bases, and 7 bases lay outside the gene matches. Germline CDR1 and CDR2: SGDLS and YYNGEE. This CDR3 comprises 14 residues. Written as DNA, the CDR3 is TGTGCCAGCAGCCCCCGGACAGGGGCCAAGACCCAGTACTTC. It translates to CASSPRTGAKTQYF.

The rearrangement links TRBV28 to TRBJ1-2; 8 nucleotides match TRBD1. J was trimmed by 3 bases and V by 8 bases; bases with no gene match: 11. The germline V gene has CDR1 MDHEN and CDR2 SYDVKM. The CDR3 loop spans 15 amino acids. CDR3 DNA: TGTGCCAGCCTTGGCCGGACAGGGAGAGACTATGGCTACACCTTC. Its protein product is CASLGRTGRDYGYTF.

The genes are TRBV27 and TRBJ2-3; possibly TRBD2 for D (6 bases). Germline V CDR1 and CDR2: MNHEY, SMNVEV (reference sequence). The V end lost 4 bases, the J end lost 1 base, and 15 bases lay between the germline ends. The CDR3 consists of 16 residues. The CDR3 here is CASSSPPTGGTDTQYF. In DNA form, the CDR3 reads TGTGCCAGCAGTTCCCCCCCAACGGGGGGCACAGATACGCAGTATTTT.

V usage is TRBV21-1 and J usage is TRBJ2-1; the table's D gene call, TRBD1, was not cross checked with the DNA. TRBV21-1 constitutes a pseudogene. The CDR3 spans 13 residues. The CDR3 sequence: CASSKDQGNEQFF. CDR3 in DNA: TGTGCCAGCAGCAAAGACCAGGGCAATGAGCAGTTCTTC.

The chain joins TRBV10-1 to TRBJ1-1, with a possible D match to TRBD1 (6 bases). CDR1 and CDR2 (germline): WNHNN, SYGVQD (reference sequence). CDR3 length equals 15 residues. The germline V and J ends were trimmed by 4 bases and 0 bases, with 12 bases remaining between them. CDR3 region: CASSVRRQVNTEAFF. DNA of the CDR3: TGCGCCAGCAGTGTACGACGACAGGTGAACACTGAAGCTTTCTTT.

This clone has only a few counts. The V and J genes are TRBV16 and TRBJ1-2; 9 nucleotides match TRBD1. V shed 7 bases and J 3 bases; nucleotides not matched to a gene: 6. CDR1 and CDR2 (germline): KGHSY, FQNENV. The CDR3 runs to 14 residues. This chain's CDR3 is CASISDRGDYGYTF. DNA for the CDR3: TGTGCCAGCATCTCGGACAGGGGAGACTATGGCTACACCTTC. The full variable domain, completed using reference TRBV16 and TRBJ1-2, is GEEVAQTPKHLVRGEGQKAKLYCAPIKGHSYVFWYQQVLKNEFKFLISFQNENVFDETGMPKERFSAKCLPNSPCSLEIQATKLEDSAVYFCASISDRGDYGYTFGSGTRLTVV.

The V and J genes are TRBV7-8 and TRBJ1-2; 8 positions match TRBD1. With 2 bases clipped from V and 8 bases from J, the junction kept 7 bases outside the gene matches. The CDR3 has 14 amino acids. Germline V gene lookup returns CDR1 SGHVS and CDR2 FQNEAQ. The CDR3, as DNA: TGTGCCAGCAGCTTAAATCAGGGGGCATGGGGCTACACCTTC. As protein: CASSLNQGAWGYTF.

The chain links TRBV7-2 to TRBJ2-7, with TRBD2 identical over 13 bases. CDR3 length: 14 residues. Germline V gives CDR1 SGHTA, CDR2 FQGNSA. Trimming cost V 5 bases and J 9 bases; bases outside gene matches: 7. This CDR3 is CASSRTSGSEMQYF. The CDR3 DNA is TGTGCCAGCAGCCGGACTAGCGGGAGTGAGATGCAGTACTTC.